This T cell receptor (beta chain) was identified in a study of blood T cell repertoires in COVID-19. Study details: The analysed material was cDNA or gDNA that came from T cells, B-cell-depleted T cells, or PBMCs.

J gave up 1 base and V 11 bases, and 9 bases lay outside the gene matches. Germline V CDR1 and CDR2: SNHLY, FYNNEI. The CDR3 has 14 residues. Original processing methods: Reference gene primer amplification gave nucleated cell count estimates. Profiling relied on immunoSEQ multiplex PCR, and the TCRdb table lists in-frame clones only, not all of them. The DNA gave D and trimming, while V, J and clone size come from that table. The data hold about 130,000 clones, with around 83% observed a single time. The specimen was peripheral blood. The chain has TRBV2 and TRBJ2-3; TRBD2 aligns across 7 bases. This clonotype originated in a man between 60 and 75 years old with acute or convalescent COVID-19. The CDR3 sequence is CASRRESGTDTQYF. In DNA, the CDR3 is TGTGCCTCCCGGCGGGAGTCTGGCACAGATACGCAGTATTTT.